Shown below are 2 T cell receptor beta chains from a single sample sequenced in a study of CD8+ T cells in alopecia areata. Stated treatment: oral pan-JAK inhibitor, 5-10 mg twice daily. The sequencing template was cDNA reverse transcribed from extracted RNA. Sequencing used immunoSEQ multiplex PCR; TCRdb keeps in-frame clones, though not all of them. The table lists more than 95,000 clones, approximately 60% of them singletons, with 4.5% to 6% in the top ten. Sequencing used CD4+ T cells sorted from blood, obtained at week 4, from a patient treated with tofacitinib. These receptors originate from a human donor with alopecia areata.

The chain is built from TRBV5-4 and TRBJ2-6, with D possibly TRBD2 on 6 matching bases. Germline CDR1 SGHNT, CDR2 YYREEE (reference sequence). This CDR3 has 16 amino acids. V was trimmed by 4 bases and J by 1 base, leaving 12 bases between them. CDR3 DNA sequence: TGTGCCAGCAGCCCGGGCGGGGAGTCTGGGGCCAACGTCCTGACTTTC. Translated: CASSPGGESGANVLTF. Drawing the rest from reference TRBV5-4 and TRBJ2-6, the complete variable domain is ETGVTQSPTHLIKTRGQQVTLRCSSQSGHNTVSWYQQALGQGPQFIFQYYREEENGRGNFPPRFSGLQFPNYSSELNVNALELDDSALYLCASSPGGESGANVLTFGAGSRLTVL.

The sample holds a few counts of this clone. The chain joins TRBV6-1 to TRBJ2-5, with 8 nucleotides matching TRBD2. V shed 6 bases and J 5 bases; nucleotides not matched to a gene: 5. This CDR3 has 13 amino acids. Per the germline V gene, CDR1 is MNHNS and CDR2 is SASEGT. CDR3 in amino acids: CASRGLGGETQYF. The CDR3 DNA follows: TGTGCCAGCAGGGGACTAGGGGGGGAGACCCAGTACTTC.